A single sample is the source of the 28 T cell receptor beta chains below, sequenced in a study of a mutant IDH1 vaccine in newly diagnosed glioma. Produced via immunoSEQ multiplex PCR; TCRdb's table is partial and in-frame only. The repertoire holds about 98,000 clones, 80% to 90% seen once, with under 0.7% in the top ten. Time point denoted: baseline, week 1 (first vaccination visit). Treatment here: pre-vaccination baseline after standard-of-care therapy. The sequenced sample was PBMCs, obtained from a glioma patient treated with radiotherapy, temozolomide or both. The receptors were gathered from a woman in her fifties or sixties with glioma.

The rearrangement links TRBV6-1 to TRBJ2-5, with TRBD2 matching 8 bases. After removal of 1 base from V and 6 bases from J, the junction contained 10 bases not matched to a gene. Germline V lookup: CDR1 MNHNS, CDR2 SASEGT. CDR3 length: 16 residues. The CDR3 protein is CASSEGVVAGPKTQYF. In nucleotides, the CDR3 is TGTGCCAGCAGTGAAGGTGTGGTAGCGGGACCCAAGACCCAGTACTTC.

This clone appeared once. The chain is built from TRBV29-1 and TRBJ2-7; 9 bases match TRBD2. Germline V CDR1 and CDR2: SQVTM, ANQGSEA. Losses at the gene ends were 3 bases for V and 4 bases for J; bases not matched to a gene: 10. The CDR3 has 15 residues. CDR3 sequence: CSVEGLAGEGYEQYF. The CDR3 nucleotides read TGCAGCGTTGAGGGATTAGCGGGAGAAGGTTACGAGCAGTACTTC.

V usage is TRBV7-9 and J usage is TRBJ1-4; TRBD1 is a possible D gene (6 bases). V lost 5 bases and J lost 7, with 14 bases in between. Germline V lookup: CDR1 SEHNR, CDR2 FQNEAQ (reference sequence). CDR3 length equals 14 residues. CDR3 region: CASSRDNSREKLFF. The CDR3 nucleotides are TGTGCCAGCAGCCGGGACAATTCACGTGAAAAACTGTTTTTT.

This clone was detected once. V is TRBV7-3 and J is TRBJ2-5, with TRBD2 matching 11 bases. CDR1 and CDR2 from the germline V gene are SGHTA and FQGTGA. The CDR3 consists of 15 residues. After removal of 5 bases from V and 5 bases from J, the junction contained 7 bases not matched to a gene. CDR3 nucleotide sequence: TGTGCCAGCAGCATAGCGGGAGGGCGCGGGGAGACCCAGTACTTC. This gives the protein CASSIAGGRGETQYF.

V is TRBV29-1 and J is TRBJ2-5, with 10 positions matching TRBD2. Germline V gene lookup returns CDR1 SQVTM and CDR2 ANQGSEA. The CDR3 sequence is 12 residues long. V lost 5 bases, J lost 4 bases, and 1 base stayed unmatched. The CDR3 nucleotides are TGCAGCGTTTTAGCGGGAGGAGAGACCCAGTACTTC. Amino acid sequence: CSVLAGGETQYF.

This sequence joins TRBV9 and TRBJ2-1; 11 bases map to TRBD2. This CDR3 spans 17 amino acids. Unmatched junction bases numbered 12, after V lost 0 bases and J lost 10 bases. The germline gives CDR1 SGDLS, CDR2 YYNGEE. CDR3 coding DNA: TGTGCCAGCAGCGTAGGCAGGATAGCGGGAGGGGTCAAGGAGCAGTTCTTC. Translated: CASSVGRIAGGVKEQFF.

The gene calls are TRBV7-9 and TRBJ1-4, with 7 bases matching TRBD1. CDR3 length: 14 residues. The germline gives CDR1 SEHNR, CDR2 FQNEAQ (reference sequence). The junction had 8 bases not matched to a gene; V was cut back by 5 bases and J by 8 bases. As DNA, the CDR3 is TGTGCCAGCAGCCTCGGGACAGTTCGAGAAAAACTGTTTTTT. Translated, it gives CASSLGTVREKLFF. The full variable domain, rest sourced from reference TRBV7-9 and TRBJ1-4, is DTGVSQNPRHKITKRGQNVTFRCDPISEHNRLYWYRQTLGQGPEFLTYFQNEAQLEKSRLLSDRFSAERPKGSFSTLEIQRTEQGDSAMYLCASSLGTVREKLFFGSGTQLSVL.

The gene calls are TRBV18 and TRBJ2-1; 10 bases align to TRBD2. V gave up 2 bases and J gave up 10 bases; unmatched junction bases: 8. From germline, CDR1 is KGHSH and CDR2 LQKENI. The CDR3 length is 15 residues. CDR3 protein: CASSPEASGSGEQFF. The CDR3 DNA reads as TGTGCCAGCTCACCAGAGGCTAGCGGGAGTGGGGAGCAGTTCTTC.

V and J are TRBV12-5 and TRBJ2-3; 12 bases line up with TRBD2. The J segment lost 3 bases and the V segment lost 5 bases, leaving 6 bases of the junction unmatched. The CDR3 contains 16 residues. Per germline, CDR1 LGHNT and CDR2 FRNRAP. DNA of the CDR3: TGTGCTAGTGGTCCGCGACTAGCGGGAGCAACAGATACGCAGTATTTT. This codes for CASGPRLAGATDTQYF.

V gene TRBV5-6 combines with J gene TRBJ2-6, with no clear D. Germline V gene sequence: CDR1 SGHDT, CDR2 YYEEEE. This CDR3 is built from 16 residues. Trimming took off 0 bases at V and 2 bases at J, with 9 bases between the two ends. The CDR3 DNA reads TGTGCCAGCAGCTTGGTGTTGTCGGCTGGGGCCAACGTCCTGACTTTC. Protein: CASSLVLSAGANVLTF.

This clone came up once. This chain uses TRBV2 with TRBJ1-3, with D unresolved. The CDR3 is made up of 12 amino acids. V was cut by 6 bases and J by 5 bases, with 8 bases left in between. From germline, CDR1 is SNHLY and CDR2 FYNNEI. DNA of the CDR3: TGTGCCAGCAGCGATCTGCGAAACACCATATATTTT. Its translation is CASSDLRNTIYF.

CDR3 in DNA: TGTGCCAGCAGTTACTACACTAGCGGGAGCTCCTACGAGCAGTACTTC. As protein: CASSYYTSGSSYEQYF. The chain combines TRBV6-6 with TRBJ2-7, with 11 bases fitting TRBD2. V trimming: 1 base; J trimming: 0 bases; junction bases outside the gene matches: 2. Looked up from germline, CDR1 is MNHNY and CDR2 is SVGAGI (reference sequence). This CDR3 contains 16 residues.

The chain is built from TRBV7-9 and TRBJ2-7; possible D gene TRBD2, 6 bases. The V end was cut by 5 bases, the J end by 4 bases, with 15 bases between. The germline V gene has CDR1 SEHNR and CDR2 FQNEAQ (reference sequence). The CDR3 length is 14 residues. DNA of the CDR3: TGTGCCAGCAGCACGACTAGTGTCGTTTACGAGCAGTACTTC. The encoded protein is CASSTTSVVYEQYF.

J is TRBJ2-7 and V is TRBV6-5; TRBD1 matches at 7 bases. V was clipped by 5 bases and J by 1 base; unmatched bases: 5. This CDR3 has 14 amino acids. Germline-derived CDR1 and CDR2 are MNHEY and SVGAGI. Here the CDR3 DNA reads TGTGCCAGCAGTCCCCCGACAGGGTCCTACGAGCAGTACTTC. Its translation is CASSPPTGSYEQYF.

This sequence joins TRBV5-1 and TRBJ2-7; D is uncertain. Per germline, CDR1 SGHRS and CDR2 YFSETQ. Trimming took 0 bases from V and 5 from J, leaving 6 bases between them. This CDR3 comprises 12 residues. The CDR3 DNA follows: TGCGCCAGCAGCTTGGGTTGGGACGAGCAGTACTTC. The encoded protein is CASSLGWDEQYF.

V usage is TRBV6-5 and J usage is TRBJ1-2; no definite D call. V lost 10 bases to trimming and J lost 11 bases, with 17 bases between them. CDR1 and CDR2 from the germline V gene are MNHEY and SVGAGI. CDR3 size: 11 residues. The CDR3 reads CATSLGGWYTF. The CDR3 DNA reads as TGTGCCACGTCTCTGGGAGGATGGTACACCTTC.

The rearrangement uses TRBV5-5 and TRBJ2-7; the D gene is possibly TRBD2 (7 bases). CDR3 length: 14 amino acids. V was cut by 3 bases and J by 5 bases, with 15 bases left in between. Germline V lookup: CDR1 SGHKS, CDR2 YYEKEE (reference sequence). The CDR3 region is CASSWFGGANEQYF. The CDR3 DNA reads TGTGCCAGCAGCTGGTTTGGGGGGGCAAACGAGCAGTACTTC.

The genes are TRBV7-3 and TRBJ2-7; 11 nucleotides line up with TRBD2. CDR3 length equals 15 residues. The V gene end was trimmed by 2 bases and the J gene end by 3 bases; junction bases not matched to a gene: 3. Germline V gives CDR1 SGHTA, CDR2 FQGTGA. The CDR3, as DNA: TGTGCCAGCAGCTTAGTAGCGGGAGGGTACTACGAGCAGTACTTC. Residues: CASSLVAGGYYEQYF.

This clone occurred once. The V gene is TRBV28, the J gene TRBJ2-1; D uncertain. V gave up 5 bases and J gave up 8 bases, with 10 bases separating them. The CDR3 is 12 amino acids. CDR1 is MDHEN and CDR2 is SYDVKM in the germline V gene. CDR3 protein: CASSLSPHEQFF. DNA of the CDR3: TGTGCCAGCAGTCTATCTCCCCATGAGCAGTTCTTC.

The chain is built from TRBV25-1 and TRBJ1-6; D gene uncertain. The germline gives CDR1 MGHDK, CDR2 SYGVNS. The CDR3 extends over 17 amino acids. V was cut by 1 base and J by 4 bases, with 14 bases left in between. DNA for the CDR3: TGTGCCAGCAGTGAATCGATAGATTTAAGATATAATTCACCCCTCCACTTT. Protein: CASSESIDLRYNSPLHF. Complete variable domain (other parts from reference TRBV25-1 and TRBJ1-6): EADIYQTPRYLVIGTGKKITLECSQTMGHDKMYWYQQDPGMELHLIHYSYGVNSTEKGDLSSESTVSRIRTEHFPLTLESARPSHTSQYLCASSESIDLRYNSPLHFGNGTRLTVT.

This chain joins TRBV19 and TRBJ1-1, with 7 bases matching TRBD1. The V and J ends lost 4 bases and 1 base, in that order; junction bases with no gene match: 6. CDR3 size: 15 residues. Looked up from germline, CDR1 is LNHDA and CDR2 is SQIVND (reference sequence). Here the CDR3 DNA reads TGTGCCAGTAGTACTCGACAGGGCAAGAACACTGAAGCTTTCTTT. It codes for CASSTRQGKNTEAFF.

The chain couples TRBV5-1 to TRBJ2-5; 12 nucleotides line up with TRBD2. V shed 4 bases, J shed 5 bases, and the junction held 21 bases outside the gene matches. This CDR3 is built from 20 residues. CDR1 is SGHRS and CDR2 is YFSETQ in the germline V gene. For the CDR3, the DNA is TGCGCCAGCAGCACACCTAGCGGGAGGGCCGTGTGGGGGCTGCGGGAGACCCAGTACTTC. It is translated as CASSTPSGRAVWGLRETQYF.

The CDR3 nucleotides are TGTGCCAGCAGCTCCGTCGACAGGAATCAGCCCCAGCATTTT. Translation gives CASSSVDRNQPQHF. The V call is TRBV7-9, the J call TRBJ1-5, with D tentatively TRBD1 (6 bases). Germline V lookup: CDR1 SEHNR, CDR2 FQNEAQ (reference sequence). This CDR3 contains 14 residues. V was cut by 4 bases and J by 4 bases, with 11 bases left in between. The full variable domain, completed using reference TRBV7-9 and TRBJ1-5, is DTGVSQNPRHKITKRGQNVTFRCDPISEHNRLYWYRQTLGQGPEFLTYFQNEAQLEKSRLLSDRFSAERPKGSFSTLEIQRTEQGDSAMYLCASSSVDRNQPQHFGDGTRLSIL.

The rearrangement uses TRBV7-9 and TRBJ2-7; D possibly uses TRBD1 or TRBD2 (5 bases each). The CDR3 spans 12 residues. Deletions cut 4 bases from V and 4 bases from J, with 8 bases between. From germline, CDR1 is SEHNR and CDR2 FQNEAQ (reference sequence). In DNA form, the CDR3 reads TGTGCCAGCAGCTGGGACCCTTACGAGCAGTACTTC. Translated, it gives CASSWDPYEQYF.

The chain recombines TRBV28 with TRBJ1-1; D call uncertain. The CDR3 is 16 amino acids. The V end was cut by 2 bases, the J end by 4 bases, with 17 bases between. Germline CDR1 MDHEN, CDR2 SYDVKM. CDR3 amino acids: CASSLRGVRYSTEAFF. The CDR3 coding sequence is TGTGCCAGCAGTTTACGGGGAGTTCGGTATAGCACTGAAGCTTTCTTT.

J is TRBJ2-2 and V is TRBV10-2; TRBD1 matches at 7 bases. Looked up from germline, CDR1 is WSHSY and CDR2 is SAAADI. The V gene end was trimmed by 7 bases and the J gene end by 7 bases; junction bases not matched to a gene: 3. The CDR3 extends over 12 amino acids. This CDR3 is CASKDRVGELFF. DNA for the CDR3: TGCGCCAGCAAAGACAGGGTCGGGGAGCTGTTTTTT.

This chain's CDR3 is CASSYSISGLGKYF. In DNA, the CDR3 is TGTGCCAGCAGTTACTCGATTTCCGGCCTCGGCAAGTATTTT. V gene TRBV6-6 combines with J gene TRBJ2-3, with D uncertain. The germline CDR1 and CDR2 sequences are MNHNY and SVGAGI (reference sequence). This CDR3 contains 14 residues. The ends were cut back, 0 bases at V and 13 bases at J, with 17 bases in the middle.

The CDR3 nucleotides read TGCGCCAGCAGTGAAACCTCTGGGGCCAACGTCCTGACTTTC. Protein sequence: CASSETSGANVLTF. The chain uses TRBV10-2 and TRBJ2-6, with unresolved D. The V end lost 3 bases, the J end lost 0 bases, and 3 bases lay between the germline ends. This CDR3 has 14 amino acids. The V gene's germline CDR1 is WSHSY and CDR2 SAAADI.